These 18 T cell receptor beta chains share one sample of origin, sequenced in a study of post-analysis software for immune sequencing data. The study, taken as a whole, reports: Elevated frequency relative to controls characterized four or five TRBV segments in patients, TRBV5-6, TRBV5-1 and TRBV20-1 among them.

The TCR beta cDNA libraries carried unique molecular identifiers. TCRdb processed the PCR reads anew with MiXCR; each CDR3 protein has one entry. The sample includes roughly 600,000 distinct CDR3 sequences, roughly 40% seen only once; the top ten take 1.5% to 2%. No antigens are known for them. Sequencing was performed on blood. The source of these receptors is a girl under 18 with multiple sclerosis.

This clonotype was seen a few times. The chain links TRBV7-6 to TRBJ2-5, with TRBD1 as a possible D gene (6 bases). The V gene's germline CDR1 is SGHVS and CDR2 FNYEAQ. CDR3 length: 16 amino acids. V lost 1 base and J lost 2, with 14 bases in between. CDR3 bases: TGTGCCAGCAGCTTAGAGGGACACGGAACTCAAGAGACCCAGTACTTC. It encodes CASSLEGHGTQETQYF. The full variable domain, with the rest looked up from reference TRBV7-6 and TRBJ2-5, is GAGVSQSPRYKVTKRGQDVALRCDPISGHVSLYWYRQALGQGPEFLTYFNYEAQQDKSGLPNDRFSAERPEGSISTLTIQRTEQRDSAMYRCASSLEGHGTQETQYFGPGTRLLVL.

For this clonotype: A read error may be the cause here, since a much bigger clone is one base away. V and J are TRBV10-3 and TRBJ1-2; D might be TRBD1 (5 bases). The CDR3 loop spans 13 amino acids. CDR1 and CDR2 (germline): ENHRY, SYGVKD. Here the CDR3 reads CAISLQGDYGHTF. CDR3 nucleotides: TGTGCCATCAGTTTACAAGGGGACTATGGCCACACCTTC.

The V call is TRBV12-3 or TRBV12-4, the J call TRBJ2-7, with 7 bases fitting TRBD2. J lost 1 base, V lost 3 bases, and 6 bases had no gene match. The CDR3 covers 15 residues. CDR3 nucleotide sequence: TGTGCCAGCAGTTTCGTCCTAGCGGTTTCCTACGAGCAGTACTTC. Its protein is CASSFVLAVSYEQYF.

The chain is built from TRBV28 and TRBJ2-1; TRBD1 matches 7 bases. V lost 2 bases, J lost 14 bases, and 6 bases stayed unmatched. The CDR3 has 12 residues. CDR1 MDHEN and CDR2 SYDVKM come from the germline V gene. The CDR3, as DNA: TGTGCCAGCAGTTTAAGGGACAGTAAAAAGTTCTTC. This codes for CASSLRDSKKFF. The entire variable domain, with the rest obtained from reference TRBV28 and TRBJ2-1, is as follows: DVKVTQSSRYLVKRTGEKVFLECVQDMDHENMFWYRQDPGLGLRLIYFSYDVKMKEKGDIPEGYSVSREKKERFSLILESASTNQTSMYLCASSLRDSKKFFGPGTRLTVL.

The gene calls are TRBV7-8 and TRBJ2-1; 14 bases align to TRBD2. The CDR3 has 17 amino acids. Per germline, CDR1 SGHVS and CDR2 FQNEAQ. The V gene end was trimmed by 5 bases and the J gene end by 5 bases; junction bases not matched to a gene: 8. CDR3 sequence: CASSHGTSGSLDNEQFF. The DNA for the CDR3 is TGTGCCAGCAGCCATGGGACTAGCGGGAGTCTAGACAATGAGCAGTTCTTC.

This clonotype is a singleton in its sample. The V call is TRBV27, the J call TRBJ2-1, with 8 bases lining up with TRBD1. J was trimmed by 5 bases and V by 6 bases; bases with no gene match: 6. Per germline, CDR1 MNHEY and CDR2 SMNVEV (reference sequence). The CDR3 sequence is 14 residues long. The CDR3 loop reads CASRWWTGNNEQFF. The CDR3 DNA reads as TGTGCCAGCAGATGGTGGACAGGGAACAATGAGCAGTTCTTC.

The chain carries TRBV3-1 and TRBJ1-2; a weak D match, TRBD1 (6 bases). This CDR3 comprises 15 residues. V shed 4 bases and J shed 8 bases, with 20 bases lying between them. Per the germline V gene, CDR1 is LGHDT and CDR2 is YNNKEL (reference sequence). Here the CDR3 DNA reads TGTGCCAGCAGCCCCTTAAGCACAGGGATTAGGGGCTACACCTTC. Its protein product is CASSPLSTGIRGYTF.

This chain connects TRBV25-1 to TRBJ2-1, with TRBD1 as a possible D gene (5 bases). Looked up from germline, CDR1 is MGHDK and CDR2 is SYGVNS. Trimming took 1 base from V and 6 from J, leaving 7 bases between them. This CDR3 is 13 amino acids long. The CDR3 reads CASSESQVNEQFF. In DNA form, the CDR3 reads TGTGCCAGCAGTGAATCACAGGTCAATGAGCAGTTCTTC.

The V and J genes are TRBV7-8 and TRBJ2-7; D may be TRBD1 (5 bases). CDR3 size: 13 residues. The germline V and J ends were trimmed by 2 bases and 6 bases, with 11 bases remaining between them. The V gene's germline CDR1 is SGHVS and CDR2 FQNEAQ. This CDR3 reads CASSLSGSSEQYF. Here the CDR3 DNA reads TGTGCCAGCAGCTTATCAGGGTCTAGCGAGCAGTACTTC. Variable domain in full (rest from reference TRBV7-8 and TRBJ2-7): GAGVSQSPRYKVAKRGQDVALRCDPISGHVSLFWYQQALGQGPEFLTYFQNEAQLDKSGLPSDRFFAERPEGSVSTLKIQRTQQEDSAVYLCASSLSGSSEQYFGPGTRLTVT.

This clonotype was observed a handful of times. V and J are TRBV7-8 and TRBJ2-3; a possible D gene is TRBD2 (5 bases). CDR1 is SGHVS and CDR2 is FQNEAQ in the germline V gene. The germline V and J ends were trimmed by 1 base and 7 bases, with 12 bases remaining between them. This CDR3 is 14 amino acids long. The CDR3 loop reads CASSLGLTINTQYF. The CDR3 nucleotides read TGTGCCAGCAGCTTAGGGTTGACTATCAATACGCAGTATTTT.

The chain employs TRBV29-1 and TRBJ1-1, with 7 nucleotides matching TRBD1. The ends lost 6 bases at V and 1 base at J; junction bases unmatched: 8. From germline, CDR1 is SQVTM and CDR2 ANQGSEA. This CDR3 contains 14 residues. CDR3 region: CSVRTGGGNTEAFF. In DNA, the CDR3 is TGCAGCGTCAGGACAGGAGGGGGGAACACTGAAGCTTTCTTT.

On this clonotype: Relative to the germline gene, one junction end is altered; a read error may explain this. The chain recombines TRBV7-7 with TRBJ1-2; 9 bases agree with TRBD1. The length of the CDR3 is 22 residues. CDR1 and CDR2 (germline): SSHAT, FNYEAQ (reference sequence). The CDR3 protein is CASTRSLDRLRDRDPEGYGYTF. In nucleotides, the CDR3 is TGTGCTAGCACCCGTAGTCTCGATAGGCTCCGGGACAGGGACCCTGAAGGCTATGGCTACACCTTC.

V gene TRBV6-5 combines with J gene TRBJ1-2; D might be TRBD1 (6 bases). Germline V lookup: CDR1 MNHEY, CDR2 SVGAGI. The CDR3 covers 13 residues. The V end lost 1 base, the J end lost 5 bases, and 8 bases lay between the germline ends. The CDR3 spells CASSYYRAYGYTF. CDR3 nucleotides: TGTGCCAGCAGTTACTACAGGGCGTATGGCTACACCTTC.

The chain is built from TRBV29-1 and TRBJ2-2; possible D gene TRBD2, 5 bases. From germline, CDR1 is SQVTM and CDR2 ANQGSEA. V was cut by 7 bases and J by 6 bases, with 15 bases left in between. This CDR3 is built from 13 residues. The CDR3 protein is CSAERSGPGELFF. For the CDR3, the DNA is TGCAGCGCCGAACGGAGCGGTCCCGGGGAGCTGTTTTTT.

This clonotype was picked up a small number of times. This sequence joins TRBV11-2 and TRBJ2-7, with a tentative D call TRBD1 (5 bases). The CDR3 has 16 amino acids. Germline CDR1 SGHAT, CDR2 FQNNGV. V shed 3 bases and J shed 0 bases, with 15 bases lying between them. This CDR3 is CASSFLLGPSSYEQYF. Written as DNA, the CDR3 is TGTGCCAGCAGCTTTTTACTGGGGCCAAGCTCCTACGAGCAGTACTTC.

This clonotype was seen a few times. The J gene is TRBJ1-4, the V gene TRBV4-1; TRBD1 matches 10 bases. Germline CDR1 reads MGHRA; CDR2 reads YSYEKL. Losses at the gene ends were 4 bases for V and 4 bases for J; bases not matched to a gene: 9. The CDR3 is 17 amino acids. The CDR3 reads CASSPSRDRGFNEKLFF. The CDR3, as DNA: TGCGCCAGCAGCCCATCCCGGGACAGGGGCTTTAATGAAAAACTGTTTTTT.

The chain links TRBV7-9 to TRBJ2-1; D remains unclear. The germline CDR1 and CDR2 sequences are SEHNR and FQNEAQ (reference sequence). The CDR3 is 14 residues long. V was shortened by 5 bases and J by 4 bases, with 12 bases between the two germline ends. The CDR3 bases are TGTGCCAGCAGCCCGGCTAGAGGTTACAATGAGCAGTTCTTC. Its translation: CASSPARGYNEQFF.

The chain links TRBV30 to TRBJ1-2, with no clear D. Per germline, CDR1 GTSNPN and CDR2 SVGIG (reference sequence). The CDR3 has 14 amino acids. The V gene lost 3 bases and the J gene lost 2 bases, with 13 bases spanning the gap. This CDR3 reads CAWRGEGSNYGYTF. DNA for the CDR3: TGTGCCTGGAGGGGCGAAGGCAGCAACTATGGCTACACCTTC.